Below are 13 T cell receptor beta chains sequenced from a single sample in a study of shared clonotypes between healthy human individuals. Some clones are missing from TCRdb's copy, which holds only in-frame ones; the method was immunoSEQ multiplex PCR. The sample yields millions of clones, just under 95% seen once. Terminally differentiated effector memory CD45RA+ cells were left out of the naive CD8 fraction, which was CD45RO-negative and positively selected for CCR7. Sequenced material: naive CD8+ T cells sorted from blood. The receptors were gathered from a man younger than 30 in good health.

The J gene is TRBJ2-5, the V gene TRBV9, with 7 bases aligning to TRBD1. The CDR3 is made up of 18 amino acids. In germline, CDR1 is SGDLS, CDR2 YYNGEE. After removal of 0 bases from V and 3 bases from J, the junction contained 14 bases not matched to a gene. This CDR3 is CASSVDGLGRRGKETQYF. The CDR3 coding sequence is TGTGCCAGCAGCGTAGATGGCTTGGGGCGCAGGGGGAAAGAGACCCAGTACTTC.

The chain links TRBV28 to TRBJ2-3, with D perhaps matching TRBD1 or TRBD2 (5 bases each). Trimming shortened V by 3 bases and J by 2 bases, and 12 bases separated the two germline ends. CDR3 length equals 15 residues. Germline V gene sequence: CDR1 MDHEN, CDR2 SYDVKM. The CDR3 sequence: CASSLGTASTDTQYF. In nucleotides, the CDR3 is TGTGCCAGCAGTTTGGGGACGGCCTCCACAGATACGCAGTATTTT.

To note about this clone: Other DNA sequences in this sample translate to the same CDR3. This chain links TRBV7-2 with TRBJ2-1; TRBD2 might be the D (6 bases). This CDR3 is 13 amino acids long. Germline V gene data show CDR1 as SGHTA and CDR2 as FQGNSA. The V end was cut by 4 bases, the J end by 4 bases, with 8 bases between. CDR3 nucleotide sequence: TGTGCCAGCAGCTGGGGACTGTACAATGAGCAGTTCTTC. Protein: CASSWGLYNEQFF.

The rearrangement links TRBV11-2 to TRBJ2-5, with D perhaps assigned TRBD1 or TRBD2 (5 bases each). This CDR3 is 15 amino acids long. V lost 0 bases and J lost 5, with 13 bases in between. Germline assignment: CDR1 SGHAT and CDR2 FQNNGV. Here the CDR3 DNA reads TGTGCCAGCAGCTTAGATCCCGGGACCTCGGAGACCCAGTACTTC. It codes for CASSLDPGTSETQYF.

The chain couples TRBV6-5 to TRBJ1-5; 7 nucleotides agree with TRBD1. Trimming took 6 bases from V and 2 from J; bases not matched to a gene: 4. CDR3 length: 14 amino acids. Germline loops: CDR1 MNHEY, CDR2 SVGAGI. The CDR3 sequence: CASRAGGGNQPQHF. CDR3 sequence (DNA): TGTGCCAGCAGAGCAGGGGGTGGCAATCAGCCCCAGCATTTT.

The chain combines TRBV10-2 with TRBJ1-1; the D gene is possibly TRBD1 (5 bases). The CDR3 runs 10 residues. The V and J ends lost 8 bases and 4 bases respectively, with 5 bases between them. The germline V gene encodes CDR1 WSHSY and CDR2 SAAADI. The CDR3 DNA sequence: TGCGCCAGCGGGGGCACTGAAGCTTTCTTT. Translated: CASGGTEAFF.

The chain joins TRBV21-1 to TRBJ1-2. TRBV21-1 is noted as a pseudogene. The CDR3 spans 17 residues. The chain's CDR3 is CASSKGGGRLTDYGYTF. The CDR3 nucleotides read TGTGCCAGCAGCAAAGGGGGTGGCAGGTTGACCGATTATGGCTACACCTTC.

The chain uses TRBV4-3 and TRBJ2-3; 13 bases align to TRBD2. The germline CDR1 and CDR2 sequences are LGHNA and YSLEER. V lost 1 base to trimming and J lost 3 bases; unmatched junction nucleotides: 7. The CDR3 contains 18 residues. CDR3: CASSQVELAGGPTDTQYF. The DNA for the CDR3 is TGCGCCAGCAGCCAAGTCGAACTAGCGGGAGGGCCGACAGATACGCAGTATTTT.

The rearrangement links TRBV7-9 to TRBJ1-2; no firm D call. The CDR3 extends over 16 amino acids. Germline V gives CDR1 SEHNR, CDR2 FQNEAQ (reference sequence). Between the trimmed V and J ends, which lost 0 bases and 2 bases, there was a span of 13 bases. CDR3 sequence: CASSLASEGPNYGYTF. DNA for the CDR3: TGTGCCAGCAGCTTAGCGTCGGAGGGTCCCAACTATGGCTACACCTTC.

V and J are TRBV6-1 and TRBJ2-7, with no clear D. The CDR3 contains 15 residues. The V gene's germline CDR1 is MNHNS and CDR2 SASEGT. Deletions cut 4 bases from V and 2 bases from J, with 15 bases between. The DNA for the CDR3 is TGTGCCAGCAGTGGTTCGCTACTATTGACCTACGAGCAGTACTTC. Translation gives CASSGSLLLTYEQYF.

DNA of the CDR3: TGTGCCTGGAGTGTAATCGACTTCTCCAATGAGCAGTTCTTC. Protein product: CAWSVIDFSNEQFF. The chain combines TRBV30 with TRBJ2-1; D is ambiguous. Germline V gives CDR1 GTSNPN, CDR2 SVGIG (reference sequence). The V and J ends lost 0 bases and 6 bases respectively, with 12 bases between them. This CDR3 is 14 amino acids long.

The chain uses TRBV7-6 and TRBJ1-1, with D uncertain. Trimming took 5 bases from V and 3 from J, leaving 7 bases between them. The CDR3 has 12 residues. Per germline, CDR1 SGHVS and CDR2 FNYEAQ. CDR3 DNA: TGTGCCAGCAGCCAAAGCGACACTGAAGCTTTCTTT. This codes for CASSQSDTEAFF.

The CDR3 bases are TGTGCCAGCAGCTCGACCGGGACTTTGAACACCGGGGAGCTGTTTTTT. This codes for CASSSTGTLNTGELFF. The chain employs TRBV7-2 and TRBJ2-2; D possibly corresponds to TRBD2 (6 bases). Germline V gene lookup returns CDR1 SGHTA and CDR2 FQGNSA. Trimming shortened V by 4 bases and J by 1 base, and 13 bases separated the two germline ends. The CDR3 covers 16 residues.